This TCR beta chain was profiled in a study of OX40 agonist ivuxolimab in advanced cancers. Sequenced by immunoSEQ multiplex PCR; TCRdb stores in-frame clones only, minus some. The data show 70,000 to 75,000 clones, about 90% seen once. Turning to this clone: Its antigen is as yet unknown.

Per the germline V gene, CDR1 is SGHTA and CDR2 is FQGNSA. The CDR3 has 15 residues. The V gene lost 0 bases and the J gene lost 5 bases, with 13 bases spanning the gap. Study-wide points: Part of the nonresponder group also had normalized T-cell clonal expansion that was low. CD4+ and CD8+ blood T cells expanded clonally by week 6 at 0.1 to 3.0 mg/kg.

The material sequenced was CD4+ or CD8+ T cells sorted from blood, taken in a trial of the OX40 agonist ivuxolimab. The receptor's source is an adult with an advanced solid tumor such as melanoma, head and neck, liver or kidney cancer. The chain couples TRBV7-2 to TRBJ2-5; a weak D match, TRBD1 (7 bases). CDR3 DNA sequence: TGTGCCAGCAGCTTAGCGGGCAGGGGGGTTGAGACCCAGTACTTC. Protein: CASSLAGRGVETQYF. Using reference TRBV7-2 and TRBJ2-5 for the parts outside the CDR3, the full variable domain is GAGVSQSPSNKVTEKGKDVELRCDPISGHTALYWYRQSLGQGLEFLIYFQGNSAPDKSGLPSDRFSAERTGGSVSTLTIQRTQQEDSAVYLCASSLAGRGVETQYFGPGTRLLVL.